Below are 12 T cell receptor beta chains sequenced from a single sample in a study of T cells expressing NK-cell markers. Reprocessing the 5' RACE reads, TCRdb reports a single entry for every CDR3 protein and omits DNA. The sample totals 350,000 to 400,000 distinct CDR3 sequences. Sequencing was done on a sample of blood T cells: a sorted CD56 or NKG2C T cell subset, CD4+ or CD8+ T cells, or bulk PBMC T cells (not recorded which). These receptors came from a woman in her 50s in good health.

The chain is built from TRBV18 and TRBJ2-1; as DNA is missing, the TRBD1 call by TCRdb cannot be tested. CDR3 length: 15 amino acids. The V gene's germline CDR1 is KGHSH and CDR2 LQKENI. The CDR3 is CASSPQQGGHNEQFF.

The chain uses TRBV5-6 and TRBJ1-2; TCRdb lists TRBD1, though no DNA is available to test this call. Germline-derived CDR1 and CDR2 are SGHDT and YYEEEE. This CDR3 comprises 15 residues. This CDR3 reads CASSLGTGTVYGYTF. The full variable domain, rest sourced from reference TRBV5-6 and TRBJ1-2, is DAGVTQSPTHLIKTRGQQVTLRCSPKSGHDTVSWYQQALGQGPQFIFQYYEEEERQRGNFPDRFSGHQFPNYSSELNVNALLLGDSALYLCASSLGTGTVYGYTFGSGTRLTVV.

The V gene is TRBV20-1, the J gene TRBJ2-5; the D call from TCRdb, TRBD1, cannot be confirmed without DNA. This CDR3 spans 15 amino acids. The germline CDR1 and CDR2 sequences are DFQATT and SNEGSKA (reference sequence). The CDR3 spells CSARGEGLVQETQYF.

V usage is TRBV6-5 and J usage is TRBJ2-1; without DNA, the TCRdb call of TRBD1 cannot be checked. The CDR3 contains 14 residues. Germline CDR1 MNHEY, CDR2 SVGAGI. The CDR3 sequence is CASSPGHSYNEQFF.

The chain joins TRBV24-1 to TRBJ2-2; TCRdb's D call, TRBD1, is unchecked because there is no DNA. This CDR3 has 16 residues. Germline-derived CDR1 and CDR2 are KGHDR and SFDVKD. Here the CDR3 reads CATSDPRQGESGELFF.

This chain connects TRBV2 to TRBJ1-5. Per the germline V gene, CDR1 is SNHLY and CDR2 is FYNNEI. This CDR3 spans 15 amino acids. The CDR3 here is CASRAEGVANQPQHF.

This chain links TRBV6-6 with TRBJ2-7. Germline CDR1 MNHNY, CDR2 SVGAGI (reference sequence). The CDR3 covers 14 residues. This CDR3 reads CASRTRKAHYEQYF.

The chain employs TRBV2 and TRBJ2-1. The CDR3 runs to 14 residues. Germline V lookup: CDR1 SNHLY, CDR2 FYNNEI. CDR3 region: CASLGLESNNEQFF.

This chain links TRBV5-1 with TRBJ2-3; no DNA is available, so the TRBD1 call from TCRdb remains unchecked. Germline-derived CDR1 and CDR2 are SGHRS and YFSETQ. The CDR3 is 14 amino acids. CDR3 residues: CASGPGPSPDTQYF.

The rearrangement links TRBV5-1 to TRBJ2-1; the TCRdb call, TRBD2, lacks DNA for checking. This CDR3 spans 17 amino acids. Germline CDR1 reads SGHRS; CDR2 reads YFSETQ. This CDR3 is CASSLSAPLAGDNEQFF.

J is TRBJ1-2 and V is TRBV19. Germline V gene data show CDR1 as LNHDA and CDR2 as SQIVND (reference sequence). CDR3 size: 12 residues. CDR3 in amino acids: CASRTISYGYTF.

The V and J genes are TRBV5-1 and TRBJ2-5; the D call of TRBD1 rests on TCRdb alone, since no DNA is present to check it. The CDR3 is 16 amino acids. The germline V gene has CDR1 SGHRS and CDR2 YFSETQ. The chain's CDR3 is CASSATGLGPSGTQYF.